This TCR beta chain was found in a study of blood T cell repertoires in COVID-19 (dated by TCRdb to 2018 to 2020). For the wider study: Collaborator samples came from the United States, Italy and Spain and covered acute and convalescent phases of COVID-19. The material from the prospective study consisted of cDNA or gDNA derived from T cells, B-cell-depleted T cells, or PBMCs. Subjects who had been exposed to COVID-19, were actively infected with it, or had recovered from it provided the deeply sampled blood TCRbeta repertoires that made up the dataset. A freely available public database, intended as a resource for researchers studying the immune response to SARS-CoV-2, is where the repertoires were released. The samples were drawn from two sources: the first 160 participants of the ongoing ImmuneRACE study, and 1,254 subjects contributed by 6 global collaborators. Nearly every sample came with metadata listing a de-identified subject ID, COVID-19 status, age in years and sex. HLA class I and class II types, where available, came from metadata supplied by the sample provider rather than from assay-based typing.

Each collaborating institution followed its own protocols to collect whole blood in K2EDTA tubes. For TCRbeta analysis, collaborators shipped samples as frozen whole blood, isolated PBMCs, or DNA extracted from either of those sample types. General conclusions and limits of the study: How much clinical and demographic metadata was included differed by source and by participant, and the metadata was provided uncurated.

TCRbeta CDR3 regions were amplified from genomic DNA by means of the immunoSEQ Assay, a bias-controlled multiplex PCR. On the authors' methods: The number of nucleated cells in each sample was estimated from the amplification of reference gene primers within the assay. To quantify the absolute abundance of each unique TCRbeta CDR3 rearrangement, sequence reads were collapsed and filtered. For each sample, productive Simpson clonality was calculated as the square root of Simpson's diversity index across productive rearrangements. TCRdb's version of the immuneACCESS table is confined to in-frame rearrangements and falls short of the full clone set. An unresolved V gene accounts for under half of the shortfall where checked; the remainder is of unknown origin. V and J calls plus clone size are reproduced from that table; the DNA served to infer D and trimming. Recorded for this sample are around 100,000 clones; 88% of them occurred a single time. The ten largest account for approximately 3.5% of the sample.

A note on this clone: Its antigen is still unknown. No base quality information exists; no much larger clone differs at one position.

The TCR was taken from a human donor in a cohort sampled during active COVID-19. Sequenced: peripheral blood.

The DNA sequence reads TGCGCCAGCAGCTCCGTAGCGGGAGGGCCGGGACGGGAGCAGTTCTTC. The translation is CASSSVAGGPGREQFF. This receptor chain uses TRBV5-1 and TRBJ2-1; 11 nucleotides in the junction match TRBD2. The germline V gene provides CDR1 SGHRS and CDR2 YFSETQ. The cysteine opens and the phenylalanine closes a CDR3 of 16 amino acids. The CDR3 DNA has 48 bases and is translated from base 1. Compared with germline, V lacks 3 bases and J lacks 10 bases; bases without a gene match: 12. The CDR3 plus the reference TRBV5-1 and TRBJ2-1 genes for the other parts give the full variable domain: KAGVTQTPRYLIKTRGQQVTLSCSPISGHRSVSWYQQTPGQGLQFLFEYFSETQRNKGNFPGRFSGRQFSNSRSEMNVSTLELGDSALYLCASSSVAGGPGREQFFGPGTRLTVL.